The following is a T cell receptor beta chain sequence with its context. This sample was taken from a study of blood T cell repertoires in COVID-19. Study details: There were acute and convalescent COVID-19 samples, and they came from the United States, Italy and Spain. PBMCs, B-cell-depleted T cells, or T cells provided the cDNA or gDNA that made up the material.

Produced via immunoSEQ multiplex PCR; TCRdb's table is partial and in-frame only. The sample shows more than 200,000 clones, approximately 85% of them seen only once. This CDR3 spans 18 amino acids. J lost 4 bases, V lost 4 bases, and 14 bases had no gene match. CDR1 and CDR2 from the germline V gene are MGHRA and YSYEKL. The clonotype originates from a human donor in a cohort sampled during active COVID-19. The rearrangement links TRBV4-1 to TRBJ1-5; 9 positions agree with TRBD1. The sequenced sample consisted of peripheral blood. CDR3 nucleotides: TGCGCCAGCAGCCGACTTCCCGGGACAGGGTTGGGAAATCAGCCCCAGCATTTT. This encodes CASSRLPGTGLGNQPQHF.